What follows is one T cell receptor beta chain and its context. The junction had 5 bases not matched to a gene; V was cut back by 9 bases and J by 1 base. The CDR3 has 14 residues. Germline-derived CDR1 and CDR2 are MNHEY and SVGAGI. Clones were read by immunoSEQ multiplex PCR, and TCRdb kept only the in-frame ones, dropping some. Of about 74,000 clones in the sample, almost 85% were seen once. The sample comes from a study of OX40 agonist ivuxolimab in advanced cancers. The TCR sequence derives from an adult with an advanced solid tumor such as melanoma, head and neck, liver or kidney cancer. The genes are TRBV6-5 and TRBJ2-2; 7 bases map to TRBD2. This sample comprised CD4+ or CD8+ T cells sorted from blood, obtained in a trial of the OX40 agonist ivuxolimab. CDR3 loop: CASRGEGNTGELFF. The CDR3 nucleotides read TGTGCCAGTCGGGGGGAAGGGAACACCGGGGAGCTGTTTTTT.